These T cell receptor beta chains were read from a single sample in a study of CD8 T cells in ankylosing spondylitis. TCRdb re-called the 5' RACE reads with MiXCR, one entry per CDR3 protein. The sample lists roughly 130,000 distinct CDR3 sequences, roughly an eighth occurring once. Specimen: blood, either unsorted or a sorted T cell fraction (not recorded which). These receptors were obtained from a female donor with ankylosing spondylitis or in good health (not recorded which). The CDR3 runs from the conserved cysteine through the conserved F or W. Fields, in order: J gene, V gene, CDR3 protein.

j_gene: TRBJ1-1; v_gene: TRBV5-1; CDR3aa: CASSLDGFGTEAFF
j_gene: TRBJ1-5; v_gene: TRBV15; CDR3aa: CATSRVGGVQPQHF
j_gene: TRBJ2-3; v_gene: TRBV27; CDR3aa: CASSLGGGADTQYF
j_gene: TRBJ2-1; v_gene: TRBV10-3; CDR3aa: CAITRVAYNEQFF
j_gene: TRBJ2-5; v_gene: TRBV5-6; CDR3aa: CASSLRLAPWGETQYF
j_gene: TRBJ2-3; v_gene: TRBV6-5; CDR3aa: CASSFLGAADTQYF
j_gene: TRBJ1-6; v_gene: TRBV5-1; CDR3aa: CASSAGTANSPLHF
j_gene: TRBJ2-1; v_gene: TRBV19; CDR3aa: CASSIDIRGNEQFF
j_gene: TRBJ1-1; v_gene: TRBV20-1; CDR3aa: CSGSPGGNTEAFF
j_gene: TRBJ2-7; v_gene: TRBV12-3/TRBV12-4; CDR3aa: CASTRAGTGQYYEQYF
j_gene: TRBJ2-7; v_gene: TRBV20-1; CDR3aa: CSARGQTEIQQYF
j_gene: TRBJ1-2; v_gene: TRBV7-9; CDR3aa: CASSFTGSDGYTF
j_gene: TRBJ1-1; v_gene: TRBV20-1; CDR3aa: CSARVKSNTEAFF
j_gene: TRBJ1-2; v_gene: TRBV20-1; CDR3aa: CSATRDNQEGYTF
j_gene: TRBJ1-2; v_gene: TRBV14; CDR3aa: CASSQLSGPYGYTF
j_gene: TRBJ2-1; v_gene: TRBV10-3; CDR3aa: CAISENENQQFF
j_gene: TRBJ1-4; v_gene: TRBV7-9; CDR3aa: CASSLLFGMAEKLFF
j_gene: TRBJ1-5; v_gene: TRBV20-1; CDR3aa: CSASRGEDNQPQHF
j_gene: TRBJ2-1; v_gene: TRBV12-3/TRBV12-4; CDR3aa: CASRPMSSYNEQFF
j_gene: TRBJ1-1; v_gene: TRBV5-1; CDR3aa: CASSPALMNTEAFF
j_gene: TRBJ1-3; v_gene: TRBV7-6; CDR3aa: CASSERDSGSGNTIYF
j_gene: TRBJ1-1; v_gene: TRBV12-3/TRBV12-4; CDR3aa: CASSRQGVIEAFF
j_gene: TRBJ1-1; v_gene: TRBV7-9; CDR3aa: CASSSWDRDEAFF
j_gene: TRBJ2-1; v_gene: TRBV11-2; CDR3aa: CASSLRKVSQQFF
j_gene: TRBJ2-7; v_gene: TRBV20-1; CDR3aa: CSARVAISYEQYF
j_gene: TRBJ2-3; v_gene: TRBV24-1; CDR3aa: CATSDNTGPDTQYF
j_gene: TRBJ2-2; v_gene: TRBV5-1; CDR3aa: CASSLEASGGTGELFF
j_gene: TRBJ1-5; v_gene: TRBV7-2; CDR3aa: CASAYRPNQPQHF
j_gene: TRBJ2-3; v_gene: TRBV9; CDR3aa: CASSVASGAPDTQYF
j_gene: TRBJ2-3; v_gene: TRBV7-2; CDR3aa: CASSKGLVTQYF
j_gene: TRBJ2-5; v_gene: TRBV5-1; CDR3aa: CASSFTGVRETQYF
j_gene: TRBJ2-5; v_gene: TRBV2; CDR3aa: CAGRQSSAETQYF
j_gene: TRBJ1-6; v_gene: TRBV2; CDR3aa: CASDGQGYSPLHF